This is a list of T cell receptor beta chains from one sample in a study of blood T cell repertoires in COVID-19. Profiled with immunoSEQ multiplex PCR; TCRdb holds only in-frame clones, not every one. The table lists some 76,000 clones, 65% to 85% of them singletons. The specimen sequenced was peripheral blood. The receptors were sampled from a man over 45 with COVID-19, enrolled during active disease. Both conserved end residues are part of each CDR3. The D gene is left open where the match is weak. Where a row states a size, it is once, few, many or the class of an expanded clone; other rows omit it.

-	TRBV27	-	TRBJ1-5	TGTGCCAGCAGCCCTAAATGGGACACCCTGAGGGATAGGCGGAATCAGCCCCAGCATTTT	CASSPKWDTLRDRRNQPQHF
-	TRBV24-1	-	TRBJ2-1	TGTGCCACCAGTGATCGGATCAGGGTGAATGAGCAGTTCTTC	CATSDRIRVNEQFF
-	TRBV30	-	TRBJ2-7	TGTGCCTGGGGCACAGGGATCTACGAGCAGTACTTC	CAWGTGIYEQYF
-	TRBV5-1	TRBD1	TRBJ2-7	TGCGCCAGCAGCTCTTCAGGGGGCAGGTACGAGCAGTACTTC	CASSSSGGRYEQYF
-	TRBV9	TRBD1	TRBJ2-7	TGTGCCAGCAGCTTAATTCCGGGACAGGGAGTCTACGAGCAGTACTTC	CASSLIPGQGVYEQYF
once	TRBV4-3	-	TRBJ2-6	TGCGCCAGCAGCCAGTCGAGTCAGGGGCCCTCTGGGGCCAACGTCCTGACTTTC	CASSQSSQGPSGANVLTF
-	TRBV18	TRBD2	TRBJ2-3	TGTGCCAGCTCATCCGATAGGACTAGCGGCACAGATACGCAGTATTTT	CASSSDRTSGTDTQYF
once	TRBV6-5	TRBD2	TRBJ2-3	TGTGCCAGCAGACGACGACTAGCGGGAGAAGATACGCAGTATTTT	CASRRRLAGEDTQYF
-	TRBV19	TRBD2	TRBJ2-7	TGTGCCAGTAGTATTTATGCGGGACTAGCGGTCTACGAGCAGTACTTC	CASSIYAGLAVYEQYF
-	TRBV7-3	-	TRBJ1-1	TGTGCCAGCAGCTCCCAGGGGTCTGGCAGCACTGAAGCTTTCTTT	CASSSQGSGSTEAFF
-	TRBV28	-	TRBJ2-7	TGTGCCAGCAGCCGCGTCCCTGGGGCCTCCTACGAGCAGTACTTC	CASSRVPGASYEQYF
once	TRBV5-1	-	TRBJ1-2	TGCGCCAGCAGCCCGACCGGACAGAACTATGGCTACACCTTC	CASSPTGQNYGYTF
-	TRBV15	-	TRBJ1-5	TGTGCCACCAGCAGAGCACTAGGGAGCAATCAGCCCCAGCATTTT	CATSRALGSNQPQHF
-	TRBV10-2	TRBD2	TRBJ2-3	TGCGCCAGCAGTGATCCGGGAGGAGGCACAGATACGCAGTATTTT	CASSDPGGGTDTQYF
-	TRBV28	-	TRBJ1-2	TGTGCCAGCAGTCCCCCGCGGACAGACTACTATGGCTACACCTTC	CASSPPRTDYYGYTF
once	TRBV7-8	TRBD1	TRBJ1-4	TGTGCCAGCAGCTTACTACCGCCGGGACAGCCTAATGAAAAACTGTTTTTT	CASSLLPPGQPNEKLFF
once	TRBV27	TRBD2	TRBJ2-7	TGTGCCAGCAGTGCTCCGGGTCGGGGGGTCGACGAGCAGTACTTC	CASSAPGRGVDEQYF
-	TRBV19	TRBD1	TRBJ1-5	TGTGCCAGTAGTATGGACAGGGGGTCTCGTTTCCGCAATCAGCCCCAGCATTTT	CASSMDRGSRFRNQPQHF
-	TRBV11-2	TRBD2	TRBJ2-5	TGTGCCAGCAGCTTTACTAGCGGGACCCCCAAGAACTTC	CASSFTSGTPKNF
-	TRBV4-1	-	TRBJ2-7	TGCGCCAGCAGCCAAGATCTAAGGAACAGAGCCTACGAGCAGTACTTC	CASSQDLRNRAYEQYF
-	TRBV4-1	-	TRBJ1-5	TGCGCCAGCAGCCAAGCGGGTAGGAATCAGCCCCAGCATTTT	CASSQAGRNQPQHF
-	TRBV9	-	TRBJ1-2	TGTGCCAGCAGCGTAGCTGGGGCCTTTGGCTACACCTTC	CASSVAGAFGYTF
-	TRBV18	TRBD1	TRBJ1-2	TGTGCCAGCTCACGCAGCGGGCAGGGGGCTTACGGCTACACCTTC	CASSRSGQGAYGYTF
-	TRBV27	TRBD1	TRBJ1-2	TGTGCCAGCAGTTCTTGGGACAGGCCCCAGCATGGCTACACCTTC	CASSSWDRPQHGYTF
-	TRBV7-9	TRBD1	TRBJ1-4	TGTGCCAGCAGCCGGACAGGGGTATCTAATGAAAAACTGTTTTTT	CASSRTGVSNEKLFF
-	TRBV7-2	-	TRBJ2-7	TGTGCCAGCAGCCCGGTCCCCTACGAGCAGTACTTC	CASSPVPYEQYF
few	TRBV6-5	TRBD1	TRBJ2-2	TGTGCCAGCAGACCAGGGGGTGACACCGGGGAGCTGTTTTTT	CASRPGGDTGELFF
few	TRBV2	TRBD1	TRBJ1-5	TGTGCCAGCAGGACCGGGACAGGGGGGGATCAGCCCCAGCATTTT	CASRTGTGGDQPQHF
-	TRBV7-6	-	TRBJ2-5	TGTGCCAGCAGCTTAGGAGCGGCCGCTCGTCAAGAGACCCAGTACTTC	CASSLGAAARQETQYF